The T cell receptor (beta chain) described here comes from a study of beta chain features in type 1 diabetes. Study-level information: Across every sample, approximately 110,000,000 sorted cells were examined in total.

CDR1 LGHNA and CDR2 YSLEER come from the germline V gene. Germline trimming cut 3 bases from V and 6 bases from J; bases unmatched to any gene: 16. The CDR3 sequence is 18 residues long. Every isolated RNA sample was fully reverse transcribed, so sequencing captured expressed TCRB transcripts. Sequencing was performed with immunoSEQ multiplex PCR; in TCRdb, only in-frame clones are kept and a portion is missing. The table includes a few hundred thousand clones, around an eighth detected once. This clone was counted only a few times. Its antigen is unidentified. Study-level results: Type 1 diabetes patients had fewer VDJ junction insertions and more deletions. Shorter TCRB CDR3s, moderately but significantly so, were found in Type 1 diabetes patients in all four CD4+ subsets. Patients' naive, central memory and Treg TCRB repertoires seemed closer to one another than those of healthy donors.

The specimen sequenced was naive CD4+ T cells from blood. This TCR derives from a woman aged 18-29 years with type 1 diabetes. The V and J genes are TRBV4-3 and TRBJ2-7; 11 nucleotides agree with TRBD2. The CDR3 loop is CASSHSQRCSGRAGEQYV. In DNA, the CDR3 is TGCGCCAGCAGCCATTCTCAACGTTGTAGCGGGAGGGCCGGCGAGCAGTACGTC.